These 30 T cell receptor beta chains were sequenced from one sample in a study of blood T cells in healthy people across ages. Primers used in a second PCR of roughly 6 to 11 cycles were a sample-barcoded 5' primer and a J-beta primer mix. Using its own MiXCR run on the 5' RACE reads, TCRdb lists one record per CDR3 protein. Of some 760,000 distinct CDR3 sequences in the sample, 25% were seen once. These same data were also listed under a study on T cells of mothers and their children.

The sample consisted of blood. The receptors here all came from a boy under 18 in good health.

This chain connects TRBV7-2 to TRBJ1-6, with a tentative D call TRBD1 (6 bases). This CDR3 is 17 amino acids long. V dropped 5 bases and J dropped 0 bases, with 14 bases sitting between them. Germline loops: CDR1 SGHTA, CDR2 FQGNSA. CDR3 DNA sequence: TGTGCCAGCAGCCTAGGGGGGGCGCGCTCCTATAATTCACCCCTCCACTTT. It encodes CASSLGGARSYNSPLHF.

The chain employs TRBV4-3 and TRBJ2-1, with TRBD2 matching over 13 bases. The V gene end was trimmed by 1 base and the J gene end by 15 bases; junction bases not matched to a gene: 15. There are 17 residues in the CDR3. Germline assignment: CDR1 LGHNA and CDR2 YSLEER. The CDR3 reads CASSQAVTSGGAPEVFF. DNA for the CDR3: TGCGCCAGCAGCCAAGCAGTCACTAGCGGGGGGGCCCCGGAGGTGTTCTTC.

This clonotype was seen a handful of times. The rearrangement links TRBV5-6 to TRBJ2-5, with 9 bases lining up with TRBD2. The end of the DNA fits TRBJ2-1 better, so the J call may be wrong. The CDR3 contains 15 residues. Germline values: CDR1 SGHDT, CDR2 YYEEEE. CDR3 DNA sequence: TGTGCCAGCAGCTTGTGGCGGGGGGGCTACAATGAGCAGTTCTTC. Residues: CASSLWRGGYNEQFF.

This clonotype was found a few times. The chain uses TRBV2 and TRBJ2-3, with 12 bases matching TRBD2. J was trimmed by 2 bases and V by 6 bases; bases with no gene match: 15. The CDR3 has 19 residues. The V gene's germline CDR1 is SNHLY and CDR2 FYNNEI. CDR3 DNA sequence: TGTGCCAGCAGGGCCGGCTTCTGGACTAGCGGGGACCTCACAGATACGCAGTATTTT. Its translation: CASRAGFWTSGDLTDTQYF.

In this sample, this clonotype turned up a few times. This chain connects TRBV12-3 or TRBV12-4 to TRBJ2-5; TRBD2 matches 10 bases. The J call may be faulty, since TRBJ2-1 better matches the DNA end. This CDR3 spans 15 amino acids. The CDR3 bases are TGTGCCAGCAGATCAGAAGCGGGAGGGCCGGGTGAGCAGTTCTTC. Amino acid sequence: CASRSEAGGPGEQFF.

The CDR3 region has the DNA TGCGCCAGCAGCCAAGTTCTTAGCACAGATACGCAGTATTTT. Its protein product is CASSQVLSTDTQYF. This chain links TRBV4-1 with TRBJ2-3; the D is unclear. Germline V gives CDR1 MGHRA, CDR2 YSYEKL. This CDR3 contains 14 residues. Trimming left V 1 base short and J 0 bases short, with 5 bases between.

This clonotype was found a few times. The rearrangement joins TRBV4-2 to TRBJ2-5, with a weak D call TRBD1 (5 bases). The end of the DNA fits TRBJ2-1 better, so the J call may be wrong. Germline lookup yields CDR1 LGHNA and CDR2 YNFKEQ. This CDR3 spans 13 amino acids. CDR3 region: CASSQARVNEQFF. The CDR3 nucleotides are TGTGCCAGCAGCCAAGCCAGGGTCAATGAGCAGTTCTTC.

This clonotype was detected only a few times. The chain joins TRBV12-3 or TRBV12-4 to TRBJ2-5; 10 nucleotides align to TRBD2. The DNA end favors TRBJ2-1, so the J call may be wrong. The length of the CDR3 is 17 residues. Written as DNA, the CDR3 is TGTGCCAGCAGTGCTACCGCTGGACTAGCGGAGAACAATGAGCAGTTCTTC. This codes for CASSATAGLAENNEQFF.

Only a few counts were recorded for this clonotype. This chain connects TRBV11-2 to TRBJ1-5; 8 positions match TRBD1. Germline-derived CDR1 and CDR2 are SGHAT and FQNNGV. CDR3 length: 18 residues. V was clipped by 7 bases and J by 0 bases; unmatched bases: 14. CDR3 coding DNA: TGTGCCAGCACCCCAGCGGGACAGGAACCGTATAGCAATCAGCCCCAGCATTTT. This sequence encodes CASTPAGQEPYSNQPQHF. The entire variable domain, with the rest obtained from reference TRBV11-2 and TRBJ1-5, is as follows: EAGVAQSPRYKIIEKRQSVAFWCNPISGHATLYWYQQILGQGPKLLIQFQNNGVVDDSQLPKDRFSAERLKGVDSTLKIQPAKLEDSAVYLCASTPAGQEPYSNQPQHFGDGTRLSIL.

This clonotype was seen more than once but under ten times. The J gene is TRBJ1-2, the V gene TRBV29-1; D is perhaps TRBD1 (6 bases). In germline, CDR1 is SQVTM, CDR2 ANQGSEA. V dropped 0 bases and J dropped 4 bases, with 12 bases sitting between them. The length of the CDR3 is 14 residues. The CDR3 nucleotides are TGCAGCGTTGAAGATCGGCAGGGGATCTATGGCTACACCTTC. Protein product: CSVEDRQGIYGYTF.

This sequence joins TRBV6-1 and TRBJ2-5; 9 bases are shared with TRBD1. After removal of 5 bases from V and 2 bases from J, the junction contained 9 bases not matched to a gene. CDR3 length: 16 amino acids. In germline, CDR1 is MNHNS, CDR2 SASEGT. The CDR3: CASSRPTTGGQETQYF. The CDR3 nucleotides read TGTGCCAGCAGTCGACCCACGACAGGGGGGCAAGAGACCCAGTACTTC.

This clonotype occurred a few times. The gene calls are TRBV20-1 and TRBJ2-3; 7 bases are a match to TRBD1. Germline V gene data show CDR1 as DFQATT and CDR2 as SNEGSKA (reference sequence). The CDR3 consists of 16 residues. The V segment lost 2 bases and the J segment 3 bases; nucleotides outside the gene matches: 11. The CDR3 coding sequence is TGCAGTGCTAGACCGACCGGGACAGCTTTTACAGATACGCAGTATTTT. It yields the protein CSARPTGTAFTDTQYF.

The genes are TRBV28 and TRBJ2-5, with D possibly matching TRBD1 (5 bases). Trimming cost V 7 bases and J 1 base, with 16 bases left between them. This CDR3 has 15 residues. Germline CDR1 is MDHEN and CDR2 is SYDVKM. In DNA, the CDR3 is TGTGCCAGCAACCCAAGTTTAGGGGCCCAAGAGACCCAGTACTTC. This sequence encodes CASNPSLGAQETQYF.

In its sample, this clonotype was seen many times. This rearrangement joins TRBV7-2 to TRBJ2-3; 13 nucleotides align to TRBD2. CDR1 and CDR2 from the germline V gene are SGHTA and FQGNSA. CDR3 length equals 16 residues. V trimming: 5 bases; J trimming: 5 bases; junction bases outside the gene matches: 7. Written as DNA, the CDR3 is TGTGCCAGCAGCCCCACTAGCGGGGGGGCAAGAGATACGCAGTATTTT. This codes for CASSPTSGGARDTQYF.

This clonotype was detected a few times. The V and J genes are TRBV20-1 and TRBJ2-1, with a possible D match to TRBD1 (6 bases). With the DNA end fitting TRBJ2-7 better, the J assignment may be wrong. The CDR3 has 14 residues. CDR1 is DFQATT, CDR2 SNEGSKA, per germline (reference sequence). The CDR3 sequence: CSARGLGDNYEQYF. In DNA form, the CDR3 reads TGCAGTGCTAGAGGCTTAGGGGACAACTACGAGCAGTACTTC.

The chain uses TRBV29-1 and TRBJ2-7; 8 nucleotides align to TRBD1. CDR1 SQVTM and CDR2 ANQGSEA come from the germline V gene. V lost 6 bases, J lost 3 bases, and 7 bases stayed unmatched. The length of the CDR3 is 13 residues. The CDR3 reads CSVMTGEFYEQYF. CDR3 nucleotide sequence: TGCAGCGTCATGACAGGGGAATTCTACGAGCAGTACTTC.

This chain links TRBV5-1 with TRBJ2-7, with 7 bases matching TRBD2. Germline CDR1 reads SGHRS; CDR2 reads YFSETQ. There are 16 residues in the CDR3. J lost 5 bases, V lost 2 bases, and 13 bases had no gene match. The CDR3, as DNA: TGCGCCAGCAGCTTACCCGGCGCGGGAGAGTCCAACGAGCAGTACTTC. Protein sequence: CASSLPGAGESNEQYF. The full variable domain, rest sourced from reference TRBV5-1 and TRBJ2-7, is KAGVTQTPRYLIKTRGQQVTLSCSPISGHRSVSWYQQTPGQGLQFLFEYFSETQRNKGNFPGRFSGRQFSNSRSEMNVSTLELGDSALYLCASSLPGAGESNEQYFGPGTRLTVT.

This clonotype has just a few counts. This sequence joins TRBV7-8 and TRBJ2-1; 8 nucleotides agree with TRBD1. The end of the DNA fits TRBJ2-7 better, so the J call may be wrong. The germline CDR1 and CDR2 sequences are SGHVS and FQNEAQ. There are 14 residues in the CDR3. The CDR3 DNA sequence: TGTGCCAGCAGCGGACAGGGTCCGACCTACGAGCAGTACTTC. It translates to CASSGQGPTYEQYF.

The chain employs TRBV5-1 and TRBJ2-5, with 10 bases lining up with TRBD2. Per the germline V gene, CDR1 is SGHRS and CDR2 is YFSETQ. Trimming at V came to 3 bases and at J to 3 bases, leaving 5 bases not matched to a gene. This CDR3 is 15 amino acids long. The CDR3 DNA follows: TGCGCCAGCAGCTCCCTAGCGGGGGAAAAAGAGACCCAGTACTTC. Its translation: CASSSLAGEKETQYF. Filled out from reference TRBV5-1 and TRBJ2-5, the complete variable domain reads KAGVTQTPRYLIKTRGQQVTLSCSPISGHRSVSWYQQTPGQGLQFLFEYFSETQRNKGNFPGRFSGRQFSNSRSEMNVSTLELGDSALYLCASSSLAGEKETQYFGPGTRLLVL.

This clonotype was seen a handful of times. The J gene is TRBJ2-1, the V gene TRBV25-1; possible D gene TRBD2, 6 bases. The germline V gene has CDR1 MGHDK and CDR2 SYGVNS. The CDR3 covers 11 residues. Trimming pared 8 bases from V and 9 bases from J, leaving 11 bases between. CDR3 in amino acids: CASLGGTEQFF. The CDR3, as DNA: TGTGCCAGCCTGGGGGGAACTGAGCAGTTCTTC.

The chain joins TRBV3-1 to TRBJ1-6; D is uncertain. Trimming stripped 1 base from V and 9 bases from J, with 10 bases between. The germline gives CDR1 LGHDT, CDR2 YNNKEL (reference sequence). The CDR3 contains 14 residues. The CDR3 nucleotides read TGTGCCAGCAGCCAAGCCCCGGTGGGTTCACCCCTCCACTTT. Translation: CASSQAPVGSPLHF.

Only a few counts were recorded for this clonotype. CDR3 sequence: CAGSRDSTDTQYF. DNA for the CDR3: TGTGCCGGCTCCCGGGACTCCACAGATACGCAGTATTTT. The chain uses TRBV6-6 and TRBJ2-3; tentative D call: TRBD2 (6 bases). The CDR3 has 13 amino acids. With 11 bases removed from V and 2 bases from J, the gap between germline ends came to 14 bases. From germline, CDR1 is MNHNY and CDR2 SVGAGI (reference sequence).

Ten or more counts support this clonotype. V usage is TRBV24-1 and J usage is TRBJ2-1, with 8 bases identical to TRBD2. Germline trimming cut 7 bases from V and 5 bases from J; bases unmatched to any gene: 12. CDR3 length: 16 amino acids. Germline loops: CDR1 KGHDR, CDR2 SFDVKD. CDR3 sequence reads: CATSAFTSGSNNEQFF. The CDR3, as DNA: TGTGCCACCAGCGCCTTTACTAGCGGCAGTAACAATGAGCAGTTCTTC.

This clonotype was detected only a few times. The chain recombines TRBV7-6 with TRBJ2-7; D not certain. With 2 bases removed from V and 4 bases from J, the gap between germline ends came to 9 bases. Germline V CDR1 and CDR2: SGHVS, FNYEAQ. The CDR3 is made up of 13 amino acids. DNA of the CDR3: TGTGCCAGCAGCTTAAATCTGGGATACGAGCAGTACTTC. Its translation is CASSLNLGYEQYF.

J is TRBJ2-5 and V is TRBV20-1, with D possibly being TRBD1 (6 bases). With the DNA end fitting TRBJ2-7 better, the J assignment may be wrong. CDR1 is DFQATT and CDR2 is SNEGSKA in the germline V gene (reference sequence). This CDR3 is 14 amino acids long. This CDR3 reads CSASGWDTTYEQYF. The CDR3 coding sequence is TGCAGTGCTAGTGGGTGGGACACGACCTACGAGCAGTACTTC.

The chain joins TRBV20-1 to TRBJ2-1; D not certain. Germline CDR1 reads DFQATT; CDR2 reads SNEGSKA (reference sequence). This CDR3 contains 12 residues. V was shortened by 0 bases and J by 9 bases, with 9 bases between the two germline ends. The CDR3 here is CSARDQVPEQFF. Written as DNA, the CDR3 is TGCAGTGCTAGAGATCAAGTGCCTGAGCAGTTCTTC.

This clonotype was detected only a few times. This chain connects TRBV27 to TRBJ2-7; TRBD2 matches at 9 bases. The length of the CDR3 is 14 residues. V lost 11 bases to trimming and J lost 5 bases; unmatched junction nucleotides: 13. Germline values: CDR1 MNHEY, CDR2 SMNVEV (reference sequence). The CDR3 here is CAGTFPSGVHEQYF. In DNA, the CDR3 is TGTGCCGGTACCTTCCCTAGCGGGGTCCACGAGCAGTACTTC.

This chain joins TRBV3-1 and TRBJ2-5; TRBD1 agrees at 10 bases. The CDR3 spans 15 residues. V gave up 4 bases and J gave up 5 bases; unmatched junction bases: 7. CDR1 is LGHDT, CDR2 YNNKEL, per germline (reference sequence). CDR3 loop: CASSPDRGLMETQYF. The CDR3 DNA sequence: TGTGCCAGCAGCCCCGACAGGGGGCTTATGGAGACCCAGTACTTC.

For this clonotype: An end of the junction does not agree with germline; a read error may underlie this. This chain connects TRBV6-4 to TRBJ2-3; TRBD1 matches 12 bases. The V gene's germline CDR1 is MRHNA and CDR2 SNTAGT. CDR3 length: 15 amino acids. CDR3: CASSDSGTGGDMQYF. The CDR3 DNA reads as TGTGCCAGCAGTGACTCGGGGACAGGGGGCGATATGCAGTATTTT.

The chain couples TRBV4-1 to TRBJ2-5; D gene unclear. Gene TRBJ2-1 matches the end of the DNA better, so the J call may be wrong. Per the germline V gene, CDR1 is MGHRA and CDR2 is YSYEKL. The length of the CDR3 is 13 residues. CDR3 loop: CASSQASPNEQFF. In DNA form, the CDR3 reads TGCGCCAGCAGCCAAGCGAGTCCCAATGAGCAGTTCTTC.